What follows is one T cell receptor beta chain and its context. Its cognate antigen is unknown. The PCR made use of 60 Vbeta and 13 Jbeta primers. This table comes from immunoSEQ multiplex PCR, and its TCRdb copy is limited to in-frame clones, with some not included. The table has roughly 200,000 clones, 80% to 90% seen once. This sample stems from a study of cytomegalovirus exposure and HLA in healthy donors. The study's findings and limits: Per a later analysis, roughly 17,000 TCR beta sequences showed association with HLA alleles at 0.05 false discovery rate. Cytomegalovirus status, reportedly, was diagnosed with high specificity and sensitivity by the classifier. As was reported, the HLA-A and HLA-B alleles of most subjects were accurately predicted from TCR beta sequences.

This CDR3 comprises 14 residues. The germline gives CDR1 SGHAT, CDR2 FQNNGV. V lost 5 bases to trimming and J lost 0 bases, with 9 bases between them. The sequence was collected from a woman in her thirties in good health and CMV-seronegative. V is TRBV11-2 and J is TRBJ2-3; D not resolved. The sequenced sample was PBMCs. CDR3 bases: TGTGCCAGCAGCCTCAGGATAAGCACAGATACGCAGTATTTT. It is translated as CASSLRISTDTQYF.